These 13 T cell receptor beta chains share one sample of origin, sequenced in a study of blood T cell repertoires in COVID-19. Clones were read by immunoSEQ multiplex PCR, and TCRdb kept only the in-frame ones, dropping some. The sample shows about 94,000 clones, about 86% of them seen only once. Specimen: peripheral blood. Source of these receptors: a woman aged 60 to 75 in a cohort sampled during active or convalescent COVID-19.

The CDR3 spells CASSIPFQGPKGYTF. The DNA of the CDR3 is TGTGCCAGTAGTATTCCCTTCCAGGGGCCCAAGGGCTACACCTTC. The V gene is TRBV19, the J gene TRBJ1-2; possibly TRBD1 for D (6 bases). The CDR3 loop spans 15 amino acids. V was shortened by 3 bases and J by 8 bases, with 19 bases between the two germline ends. The germline gives CDR1 LNHDA, CDR2 SQIVND (reference sequence).

The DNA for the CDR3 is TGTGCCAGCAGTCTACGCGGGGGGGCGACAGGGTACAATGAGCAGTTCTTC. It yields the protein CASSLRGGATGYNEQFF. This chain links TRBV3-1 (or the pseudogene TRBV3-2) with TRBJ2-1, with TRBD2 matching 9 bases. Unmatched junction bases numbered 13, after V lost 6 bases and J lost 4 bases. This CDR3 region has 17 residues. Per the germline V gene, CDR1 is LGHDT and CDR2 is YNNKEL (reference sequence).

The chain links TRBV10-1 to TRBJ2-1, with TRBD2 as a possible D gene (5 bases). Trimming took off 0 bases at V and 12 bases at J, with 18 bases between the two ends. This CDR3 comprises 15 residues. Germline lookup yields CDR1 WNHNN and CDR2 SYGVQD (reference sequence). The DNA of the CDR3 is TGCGCCAGCAGTGAGTCGGCTGGGGTGCCGAGCGGGCAGTTCTTC. As protein: CASSESAGVPSGQFF.

The chain employs TRBV14 and TRBJ2-7, with D unclear. Trimming left V 0 bases short and J 0 bases short, with 9 bases between. Germline values: CDR1 SGHDN, CDR2 FVKESK. This CDR3 is built from 15 residues. The CDR3 sequence: CASSQDWQSSYEQYF. CDR3 nucleotides: TGTGCCAGCAGCCAAGATTGGCAAAGCTCCTACGAGCAGTACTTC.

The chain employs TRBV27 and TRBJ1-1; no firm D call. The germline V gene has CDR1 MNHEY and CDR2 SMNVEV (reference sequence). Trimming pared 8 bases from V and 1 base from J, leaving 11 bases between. This CDR3 region has 13 residues. The CDR3 spells CASGLTGNTEAFF. CDR3 nucleotides: TGTGCCAGCGGTCTAACCGGGAACACTGAAGCTTTCTTT.

This clone was picked up a small number of times. The V gene is TRBV19, the J gene TRBJ1-1; perhaps TRBD1 as D (6 bases). Germline values: CDR1 LNHDA, CDR2 SQIVND (reference sequence). This CDR3 spans 11 amino acids. Between the trimmed V and J ends, which lost 4 bases and 10 bases, there was a span of 10 bases. CDR3 sequence (DNA): TGTGCCAGTAGTAAGGGGGTCGTAGCTTTCTTT. Its protein is CASSKGVVAFF.

V usage is TRBV6-2 or TRBV6-3 and J usage is TRBJ1-5; TRBD1 aligns across 7 bases. The length of the CDR3 is 17 residues. The ends lost 0 bases at V and 6 bases at J; junction bases unmatched: 11. From germline, CDR1 is MNHEY and CDR2 SVGEGT. In DNA form, the CDR3 reads TGTGCCAGCAGTTACTCGAGGGCGAGGGGGCAGGGTCAGCCCCAGCATTTT. Its translation: CASSYSRARGQGQPQHF.

The chain uses TRBV6-6 and TRBJ2-3, with D uncertain. The CDR3 sequence is 12 residues long. V lost 7 bases and J 6 bases, leaving 11 bases between the germline ends. Germline V gene lookup returns CDR1 MNHNY and CDR2 SVGAGI (reference sequence). CDR3 in amino acids: CASTEVADTQYF. The DNA for the CDR3 is TGTGCCAGCACCGAGGTTGCGGATACGCAGTATTTT.

This chain links TRBV29-1 with TRBJ2-1, with 9 bases fitting TRBD1. Germline CDR1 reads SQVTM; CDR2 reads ANQGSEA. CDR3 length: 15 residues. After removal of 6 bases from V and 2 bases from J, the junction contained 8 bases not matched to a gene. CDR3 bases: TGCAGCGTGGCCTCCGGGACAGGGACCTACAATGAGCAGTTCTTC. Protein: CSVASGTGTYNEQFF.

The chain combines TRBV18 with TRBJ1-1, with D possibly being TRBD1 (5 bases). V lost 6 bases and J lost 0, with 8 bases in between. This CDR3 contains 13 residues. CDR1 is KGHSH, CDR2 LQKENI, per germline. In DNA form, the CDR3 reads TGTGCCAGCTCGTCGACAGTGAACACTGAAGCTTTCTTT. Protein product: CASSSTVNTEAFF.

V usage is TRBV12-5 and J usage is TRBJ2-7; D may be TRBD2 (5 bases). Per germline, CDR1 LGHNT and CDR2 FRNRAP. The germline V and J ends were trimmed by 6 bases and 5 bases, with 11 bases remaining between them. The CDR3 is 12 residues long. CDR3 sequence (DNA): TGTGCTAGTGGCCTTCCGGGAAACGAGCAGTACTTC. As protein: CASGLPGNEQYF.

The chain joins TRBV30 to TRBJ1-4; TRBD1 agrees at 8 bases. CDR1 is GTSNPN, CDR2 SVGIG, per germline (reference sequence). V dropped 4 bases and J dropped 5; count of bases not matched to a gene: 9. The length of the CDR3 is 15 residues. In nucleotides, the CDR3 is TGTGCCTGGACCAGAGGACAGGGCCCAAATGAAAAACTGTTTTTT. Its translation: CAWTRGQGPNEKLFF.

The V call is TRBV12-3 or TRBV12-4, the J call TRBJ2-7, with D perhaps TRBD2 (5 bases). There are 11 residues in the CDR3. V was cut by 3 bases and J by 11 bases, with 11 bases left in between. The CDR3 here is CASSFGEREYF. For the CDR3, the DNA is TGTGCCAGCAGTTTTGGGGAGAGGGAGTACTTC.